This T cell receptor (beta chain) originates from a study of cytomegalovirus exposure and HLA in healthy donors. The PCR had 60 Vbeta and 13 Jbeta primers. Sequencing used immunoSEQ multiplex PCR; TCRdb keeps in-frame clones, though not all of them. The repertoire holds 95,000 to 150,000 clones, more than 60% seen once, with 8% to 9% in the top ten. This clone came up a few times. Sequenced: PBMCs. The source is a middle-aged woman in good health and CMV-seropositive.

Written as DNA, the CDR3 is TGCGCCAGCAGTGAGTTAGGGACAGGGGAGGGGGAAGCTTTCTTT. This translates into CASSELGTGEGEAFF. J is TRBJ1-1 and V is TRBV10-1; TRBD1 agrees at 10 bases. The CDR3 runs 15 residues. Germline V lookup: CDR1 WNHNN, CDR2 SYGVQD (reference sequence). J gave up 8 bases and V 1 base, and 7 bases lay outside the gene matches.